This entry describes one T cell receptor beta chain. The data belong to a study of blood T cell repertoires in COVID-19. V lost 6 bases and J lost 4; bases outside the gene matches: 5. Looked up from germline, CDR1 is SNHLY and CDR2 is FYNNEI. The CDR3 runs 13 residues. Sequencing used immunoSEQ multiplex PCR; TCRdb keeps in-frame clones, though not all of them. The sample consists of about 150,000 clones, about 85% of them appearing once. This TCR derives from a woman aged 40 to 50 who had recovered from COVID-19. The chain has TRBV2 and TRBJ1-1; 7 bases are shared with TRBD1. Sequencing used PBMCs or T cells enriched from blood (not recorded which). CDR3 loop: CASRIQGPTEAFF. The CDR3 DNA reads TGTGCCAGCAGGATACAGGGGCCCACTGAAGCTTTCTTT.